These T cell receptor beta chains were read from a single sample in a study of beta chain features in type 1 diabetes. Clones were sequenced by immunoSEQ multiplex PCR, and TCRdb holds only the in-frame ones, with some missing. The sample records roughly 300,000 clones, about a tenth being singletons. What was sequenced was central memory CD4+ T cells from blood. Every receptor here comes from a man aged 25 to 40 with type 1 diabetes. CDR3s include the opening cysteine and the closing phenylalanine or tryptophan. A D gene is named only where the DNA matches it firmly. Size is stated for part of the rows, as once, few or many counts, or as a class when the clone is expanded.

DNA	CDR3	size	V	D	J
TGTGCCAGCAGCGTAGTAAATAATTCACCCCTCCACTTT	CASSVVNNSPLHF	.	TRBV9	.	TRBJ1-6
TGTGCCAGCAGCCATGAAGGTGCAAACTATGGCTACACCTTC	CASSHEGANYGYTF	many	TRBV7-9	.	TRBJ1-2
TGTGCCAGCAGCGTAGTAGGGGTGAACACCGGGGAGCTGTTTTTT	CASSVVGVNTGELFF	few	TRBV9	.	TRBJ2-2
TGCGCCAGCAGCGGAGGGTTCTCCTACGAGCAGTACTTC	CASSGGFSYEQYF	.	TRBV5-1	.	TRBJ2-7
TGTGCCAGTAGCCAGACAGGGGGCGCGTACAATGAGCAGTTCTTC	CASSQTGGAYNEQFF	few	TRBV19	TRBD1	TRBJ2-1
TGTGCCTGGACGCCGAGCCAAGAGACCCAGTACTTC	CAWTPSQETQYF	few	TRBV30	.	TRBJ2-5
TGTGCCAGCAGCCAATTGTGGTCTAGCACAGATACGCAGTATTTT	CASSQLWSSTDTQYF	many	TRBV14	.	TRBJ2-3
TGTGCCAGCAGCTTCACAGGGGGCTCGAGCAATCAGCCCCAGCATTTT	CASSFTGGSSNQPQHF	.	TRBV5-4	TRBD1	TRBJ1-5
TGTGCCAGCAGCGCCCGGGACAGGGTTTCACCCCTCCACTTT	CASSARDRVSPLHF	few	TRBV9	TRBD1	TRBJ1-6
TGTGCCAGCAATGAGGGTGATGGGACTGAAGCTTTCTTT	CASNEGDGTEAFF	.	TRBV6-5	.	TRBJ1-1
TGTGCCAGCAGTTTTGGACAGGGGGATGAAAAACTGTTTTTT	CASSFGQGDEKLFF	.	TRBV6-6	TRBD1	TRBJ1-4
TGTGCCAGCAGCCGGGACTACGCTACCGGGGAGCTGTTTTTT	CASSRDYATGELFF	many	TRBV6-5	TRBD2	TRBJ2-2
TGTGCCAGCAGCTCCGATCAGTGGACTGAGCAGTTCTTC	CASSSDQWTEQFF	few	TRBV11-2	.	TRBJ2-1
TGCAGCGGTGGTCTGCAGCCCTACGAGCAGTACTTC	CSGGLQPYEQYF	few	TRBV29-1	.	TRBJ2-7
TGTGCCATCAAGGGACTGAAAAATCAGCCCCAGCATTTT	CAIKGLKNQPQHF	few	TRBV28	.	TRBJ1-5
TGTGCCAGCAGCGTAGACCCTACGACAGGTTCCTATGGCTACACCTTC	CASSVDPTTGSYGYTF	.	TRBV9	.	TRBJ1-2
TGCAGCGTTGTAAATGGAGGCGAGCAGTACTTC	CSVVNGGEQYF	.	TRBV29-1	.	TRBJ2-7
TGTGCCAGCAGTTTGCCCAGTTCACCCCTCCACTTT	CASSLPSSPLHF	.	TRBV28	.	TRBJ1-6
TGTGCCAGCAGCTCCCCACGGATTGGTCAGGCCCAGCATTTT	CASSSPRIGQAQHF	.	TRBV5-6	.	TRBJ1-5
TGTGCCAGCAGCGTAGCTTTTGGGGCAGGGACGCAGTATTTT	CASSVAFGAGTQYF	few	TRBV9	.	TRBJ2-3
TGTGCCATCTCCCGGGACACGAACGAGCAGTACTTC	CAISRDTNEQYF	.	TRBV28	.	TRBJ2-7
TGCGCCAGCAGCCAGGGGACGGTGAACACTGAAGCTTTCTTT	CASSQGTVNTEAFF	few	TRBV5-1	.	TRBJ1-1
TGTGCCAGCAGCTTAGATCCCCGAAATTCACAGGGTTTAAGTGGAAAGACCCAGTACTTC	CASSLDPRNSQGLSGKTQYF	.	TRBV11-2	.	TRBJ2-5
TGTGCCAGCAGCTCCGGGACGGGGCGAGAGACCCAGTACTTC	CASSSGTGRETQYF	.	TRBV5-4	.	TRBJ2-5
TGTGCCTGGAGTGTCTCAGCTCTTTCACCCCTCCACTTT	CAWSVSALSPLHF	.	TRBV30	.	TRBJ1-6
TGTGCCAGCAGTTACTCCAGGGACGGGCCTTTTAACTTT	CASSYSRDGPFNF	few	TRBV6-6	.	TRBJ1-6
TGTGCCAGCAGCTTGGGACAGGCGGGGTACGAGCAGTACTTC	CASSLGQAGYEQYF	.	TRBV7-6	TRBD1	TRBJ2-7
TGTGCCAGCAGTTCCGCAGGGGTCGGGAACACTGAAGCTTTCTTT	CASSSAGVGNTEAFF	few	TRBV6-5	.	TRBJ1-1